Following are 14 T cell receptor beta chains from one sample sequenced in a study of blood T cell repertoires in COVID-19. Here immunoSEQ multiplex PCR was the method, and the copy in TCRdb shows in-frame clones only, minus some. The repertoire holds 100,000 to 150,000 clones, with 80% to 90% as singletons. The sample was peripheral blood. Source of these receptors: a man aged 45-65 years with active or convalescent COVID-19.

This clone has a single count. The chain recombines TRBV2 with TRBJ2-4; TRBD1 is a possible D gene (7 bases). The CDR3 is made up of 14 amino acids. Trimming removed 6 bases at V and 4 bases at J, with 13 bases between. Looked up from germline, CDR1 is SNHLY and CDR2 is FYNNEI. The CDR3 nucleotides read TGTGCCAGCAGGCGGGACAGCTCAAAAAACATTCAGTACTTC. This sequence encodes CASRRDSSKNIQYF.

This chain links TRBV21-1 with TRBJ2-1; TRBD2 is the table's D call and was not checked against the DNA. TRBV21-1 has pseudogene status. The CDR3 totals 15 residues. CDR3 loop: CASSATGIPYAEQFF. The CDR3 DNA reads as TGTGCCAGCAGTGCCACCGGGATTCCGTACGCTGAGCAGTTCTTC.

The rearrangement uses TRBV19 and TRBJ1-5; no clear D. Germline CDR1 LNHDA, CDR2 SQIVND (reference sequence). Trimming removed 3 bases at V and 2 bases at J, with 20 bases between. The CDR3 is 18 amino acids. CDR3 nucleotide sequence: TGTGCCAGTAGTATCACAGACCCCGCGAGTTATGGCAATCAGCCCCAGCATTTT. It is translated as CASSITDPASYGNQPQHF.

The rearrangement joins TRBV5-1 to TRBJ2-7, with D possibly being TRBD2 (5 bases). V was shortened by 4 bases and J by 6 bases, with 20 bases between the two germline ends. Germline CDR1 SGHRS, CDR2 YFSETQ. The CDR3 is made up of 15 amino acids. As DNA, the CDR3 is TGCGCCAGCAGCAGCGGAGGACCCCTCCCGGGCGAGCAGTACTTC. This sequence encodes CASSSGGPLPGEQYF.

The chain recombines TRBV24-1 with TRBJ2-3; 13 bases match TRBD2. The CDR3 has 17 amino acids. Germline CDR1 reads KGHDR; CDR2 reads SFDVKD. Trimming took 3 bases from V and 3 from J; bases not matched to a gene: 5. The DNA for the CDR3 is TGTGCCACCAGTGATCCGGGACTAGCGGGGCCTACAGATACGCAGTATTTT. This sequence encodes CATSDPGLAGPTDTQYF.

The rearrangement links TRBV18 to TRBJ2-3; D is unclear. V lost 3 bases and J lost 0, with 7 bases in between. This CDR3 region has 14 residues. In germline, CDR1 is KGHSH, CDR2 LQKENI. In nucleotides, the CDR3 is TGTGCCAGCTCACCGACAACTAGCACAGATACGCAGTATTTT. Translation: CASSPTTSTDTQYF. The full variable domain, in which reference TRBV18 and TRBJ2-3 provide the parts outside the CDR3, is NAGVMQNPRHLVRRRGQEARLRCSPMKGHSHVYWYRQLPEEGLKFMVYLQKENIIDESGMPKERFSAEFPKEGPSILRIQQVVRGDSAAYFCASSPTTSTDTQYFGPGTRLTVL.

The CDR3 here is CASSSRGGGETQYF. DNA of the CDR3: TGTGCCAGCAGTTCGCGAGGGGGGGGCGAGACCCAGTACTTC. This rearrangement joins TRBV11-2 to TRBJ2-5; weak D call: TRBD2 (7 bases). CDR3 length: 14 residues. With 6 bases removed from V and 5 bases from J, the gap between germline ends came to 16 bases. Germline V gives CDR1 SGHAT, CDR2 FQNNGV.

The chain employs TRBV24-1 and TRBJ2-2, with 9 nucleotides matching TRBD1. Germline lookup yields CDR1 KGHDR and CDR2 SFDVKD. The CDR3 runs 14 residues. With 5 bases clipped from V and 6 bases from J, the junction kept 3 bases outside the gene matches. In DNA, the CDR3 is TGTGCCACCAGTGGGACAGGGGACGCCGGGGAGCTGTTTTTT. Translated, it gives CATSGTGDAGELFF.

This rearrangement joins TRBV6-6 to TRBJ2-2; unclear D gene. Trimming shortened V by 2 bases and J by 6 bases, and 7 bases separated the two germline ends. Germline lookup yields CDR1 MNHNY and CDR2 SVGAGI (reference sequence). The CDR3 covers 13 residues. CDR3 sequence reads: CASSYRVPGELFF. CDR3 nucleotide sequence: TGTGCCAGCAGTTACCGGGTCCCCGGGGAGCTGTTTTTT.

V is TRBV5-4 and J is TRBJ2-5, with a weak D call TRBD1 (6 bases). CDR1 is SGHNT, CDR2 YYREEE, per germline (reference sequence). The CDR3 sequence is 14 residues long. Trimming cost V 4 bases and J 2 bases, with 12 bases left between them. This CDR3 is CASSAGQRQETQYF. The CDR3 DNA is TGTGCCAGCAGCGCCGGACAGAGACAAGAGACCCAGTACTTC.

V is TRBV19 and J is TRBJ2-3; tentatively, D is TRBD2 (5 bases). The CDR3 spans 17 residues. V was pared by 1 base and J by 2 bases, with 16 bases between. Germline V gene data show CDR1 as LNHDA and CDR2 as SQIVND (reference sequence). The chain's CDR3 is CASSIVRAAENTDTQYF. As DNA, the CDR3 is TGTGCCAGTAGTATAGTGAGGGCGGCAGAGAACACAGATACGCAGTATTTT.

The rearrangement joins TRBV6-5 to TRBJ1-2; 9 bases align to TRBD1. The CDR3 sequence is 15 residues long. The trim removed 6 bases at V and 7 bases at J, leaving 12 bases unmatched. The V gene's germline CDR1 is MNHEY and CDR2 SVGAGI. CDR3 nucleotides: TGTGCCAGCAGCTCCTCCCGGACAGGGGTCTTTGGCTACACCTTC. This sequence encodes CASSSSRTGVFGYTF.

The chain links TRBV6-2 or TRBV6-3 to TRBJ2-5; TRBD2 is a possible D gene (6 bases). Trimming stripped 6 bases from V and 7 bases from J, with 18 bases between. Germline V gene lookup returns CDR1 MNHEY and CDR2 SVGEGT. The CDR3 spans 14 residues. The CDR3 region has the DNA TGTGCCAGCAGCCCCCCCGGGACTTCGGGGACCCAGTACTTC. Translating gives CASSPPGTSGTQYF.

CDR3 coding DNA: TGTGCCAGCAGTGAAGGGACAGGGAAGAACACCGGGGAGCTGTTTTTT. Amino acids: CASSEGTGKNTGELFF. The V gene is TRBV2, the J gene TRBJ2-2; 8 bases fit TRBD1. Trimming at V came to 1 base and at J to 1 base, leaving 2 bases not matched to a gene. CDR3 size: 16 residues. CDR1 and CDR2 (germline): SNHLY, FYNNEI.